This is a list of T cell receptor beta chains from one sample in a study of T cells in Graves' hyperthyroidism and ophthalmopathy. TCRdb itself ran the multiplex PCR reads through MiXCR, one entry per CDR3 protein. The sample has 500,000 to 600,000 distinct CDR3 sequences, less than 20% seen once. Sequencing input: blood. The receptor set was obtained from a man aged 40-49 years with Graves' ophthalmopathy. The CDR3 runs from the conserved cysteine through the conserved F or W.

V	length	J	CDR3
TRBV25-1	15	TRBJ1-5	CASSESRWGNQPQHF
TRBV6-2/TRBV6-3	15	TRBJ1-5	CASSSPGPRNQPQHF
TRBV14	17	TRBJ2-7	CASSLGLAGDDGYEQYF
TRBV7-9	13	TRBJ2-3	CASSSPAAGTQYF
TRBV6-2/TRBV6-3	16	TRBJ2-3	CASTQAGRGGTDTQYF
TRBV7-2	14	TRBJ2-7	CASSLDVGRDEQYF
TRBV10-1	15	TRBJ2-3	CASSEEGGRTDTQYF
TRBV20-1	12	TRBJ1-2	CSASRLDYGYTF
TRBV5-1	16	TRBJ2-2	CASSKIHRDLGGELFF
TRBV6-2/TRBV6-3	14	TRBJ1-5	CASSYSQANQPQHF
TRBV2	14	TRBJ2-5	CASSVDSFTETQYF
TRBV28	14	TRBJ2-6	CASRYGVGANVLTF
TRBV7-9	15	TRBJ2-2	CASSSLDRDTGELFF
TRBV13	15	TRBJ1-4	CASSPGQGGGEKLFF
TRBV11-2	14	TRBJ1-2	CASSGFDRVYGYTF
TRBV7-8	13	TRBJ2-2	CASSLVQDGELFF
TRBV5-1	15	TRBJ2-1	CASSLGGGPRGEQFF
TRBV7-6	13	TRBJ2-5	CASSPGGRGFKYF
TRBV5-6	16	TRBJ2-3	CASSLETGAVADTQYF
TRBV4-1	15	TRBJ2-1	CASSPLAGWENEQFF
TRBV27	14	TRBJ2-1	CASRQLAGDNEQFF
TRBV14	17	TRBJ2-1	CASSQEGGRGSHNEQFF
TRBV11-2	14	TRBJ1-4	CASSLGVYQEKLFF
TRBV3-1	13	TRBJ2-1	CASSLTDYNEQFF
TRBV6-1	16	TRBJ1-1	CASRWTGRGTNTEAFF
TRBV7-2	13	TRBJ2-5	CASSFGATRAQYF
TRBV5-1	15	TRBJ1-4	CASSLGDGMGEKLFF
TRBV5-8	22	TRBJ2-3	CASPPPASTIGGARASTDTQYF
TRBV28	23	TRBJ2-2	CASSARAYQTSGEGRGSTGELFF
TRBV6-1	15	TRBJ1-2	CASSAGTGDNYGYTF
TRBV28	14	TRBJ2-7	CASSLVMDTYEQYF
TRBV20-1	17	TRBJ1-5	CSASVGGTFNSNQPQHF
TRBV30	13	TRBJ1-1	CAWTRPPRTEAFF